Listed here are 12 T cell receptor beta chains from one sample, sequenced in a study of T cells expressing NK-cell markers (dated by TCRdb to 2019 to 2021). Library preparation employed 5' RACE. Sequenced on an Illumina HiSeq 2000. TCRdb reprocessed the reads; each CDR3 protein sequence makes one entry, and DNA is unavailable. The sample table records some 460,000 distinct CDR3 sequences. Of the sample, 1.4% falls within the top ten clones. Sequenced: blood T cells: a sorted CD56 or NKG2C T cell subset, CD4+ or CD8+ T cells, or bulk PBMC T cells (not recorded which). These receptors all stem from a woman in her 50s in good health. Donor details come from another sample of the same person, matched by shared clones.

This sequence joins TRBV12-3 or TRBV12-4 and TRBJ1-2; TCRdb selects TRBD1, and the lack of DNA leaves this call unchecked. This CDR3 has 14 amino acids. This CDR3 is CASRQGGGHYGYTF.

The chain combines TRBV5-1 with TRBJ2-1; the TCRdb call, TRBD1, lacks DNA for checking. Germline-derived CDR1 and CDR2 are SGHRS and YFSETQ. This CDR3 has 20 amino acids. Here the CDR3 reads CASSLVGGRVAGASDNEQFF.

The chain recombines TRBV20-1 with TRBJ1-4. This CDR3 is built from 16 residues. Looked up from germline, CDR1 is DFQATT and CDR2 is SNEGSKA (reference sequence). This CDR3 reads CSARDPQTATNEKLFF.

The rearrangement joins TRBV20-1 to TRBJ1-6. Germline V lookup: CDR1 DFQATT, CDR2 SNEGSKA (reference sequence). This CDR3 contains 13 residues. The CDR3 here is CSARGFIDSPLHF.

The genes are TRBV5-6 and TRBJ2-1; there is no DNA to check the TCRdb D call of TRBD2. The CDR3 runs to 18 residues. Germline values: CDR1 SGHDT, CDR2 YYEEEE. The CDR3 sequence: CASSPEGSGIRSGNEQFF. The variable domain in full, with the rest retrieved from reference TRBV5-6 and TRBJ2-1, is DAGVTQSPTHLIKTRGQQVTLRCSPKSGHDTVSWYQQALGQGPQFIFQYYEEEERQRGNFPDRFSGHQFPNYSSELNVNALLLGDSALYLCASSPEGSGIRSGNEQFFGPGTRLTVL.

The chain uses TRBV5-1 and TRBJ2-1; lacking DNA, the TRBD1 call made by TCRdb goes unchecked. CDR1 SGHRS and CDR2 YFSETQ come from the germline V gene. The CDR3 is 13 residues long. The CDR3 sequence is CASSWTGVDEQFF.

The gene calls are TRBV11-1 and TRBJ2-1; TCRdb outputs TRBD2, but without DNA this stays unchecked. This CDR3 contains 15 residues. Looked up from germline, CDR1 is SGHAT and CDR2 is FQDESV (reference sequence). The CDR3 sequence: CASSGPPGLSNEQFF.

V usage is TRBV20-1 and J usage is TRBJ2-1. The CDR3 covers 12 residues. Germline assignment: CDR1 DFQATT and CDR2 SNEGSKA (reference sequence). CDR3 residues: CSAEDLNNEQFF.

The chain joins TRBV6-1 to TRBJ1-6. The length of the CDR3 is 13 residues. CDR1 and CDR2 from the germline V gene are MNHNS and SASEGT. Here the CDR3 reads CASDIDRNSPLHF.

V usage is TRBV12-3 or TRBV12-4 and J usage is TRBJ2-1; TCRdb names TRBD1, which stays unverified in the absence of DNA. This CDR3 spans 16 amino acids. This CDR3 reads CASRKGRWAGVNEQFF.

The J gene is TRBJ2-3, the V gene TRBV27; TCRdb's D call, TRBD2, is unchecked because there is no DNA. This CDR3 spans 13 amino acids. Germline assignment: CDR1 MNHEY and CDR2 SMNVEV (reference sequence). The CDR3 protein is CASRGLAGTTQYF.

This chain joins TRBV14 and TRBJ2-4; TCRdb lists TRBD2, though no DNA is available to test this call. Germline CDR1 is SGHDN and CDR2 is FVKESK. The CDR3 sequence is 13 residues long. CDR3 protein: CASSQVRGGAQYF.